This T cell receptor beta chain was identified during a study of chronic HIV infection and antiretroviral therapy. This clonotype was recorded at least ten times. MiXCR, applied by TCRdb to the 5' RACE reads, yields one record per CDR3 protein. The table has about 38,000 distinct CDR3 sequences, roughly 8.2% seen once. V was clipped by 7 bases and J by 1 base, with 11 bases between them. Germline V gene sequence: CDR1 SNHLY, CDR2 FYNNEI. The CDR3 is 13 amino acids. The sequenced sample consisted of peripheral blood. The chain combines TRBV2 with TRBJ2-7; weak D call: TRBD2 (5 bases). This clonotype was obtained from an adult who had HIV and had not received antiretroviral therapy, or was an uninfected healthy control (not recorded which). The chain's CDR3 is CASIGLRSYEQYF. CDR3 nucleotides: TGTGCCAGCATAGGACTGCGTTCCTACGAGCAGTACTTC. The variable domain in full, completed from reference TRBV2 and TRBJ2-7, reads EPEVTQTPSHQVTQMGQEVILRCVPISNHLYFYWYRQILGQKVEFLVSFYNNEISEKSEIFDDQFSVERPDGSNFTLKIRSTKLEDSAMYFCASIGLRSYEQYFGPGTRLTVT.